The clone carrying this TCR beta chain was detected only a few times. The antigen remains unidentified. From germline, CDR1 is SGHRS and CDR2 YFSETQ. With V trimmed by 2 bases and J by 7 bases, 6 bases remained unmatched. The CDR3 loop spans 15 amino acids. PCR employed 60 Vbeta and 13 Jbeta primers. The data were produced by immunoSEQ multiplex PCR, yet TCRdb's version contains in-frame clones alone and is incomplete. The table records tens of thousands of clones, over 40% of them present only once. The entry originates in a study of cytomegalovirus exposure and HLA in healthy donors. General observations from the study: A later analysis found TCR association rates differed by HLA locus, highest for DRB1 and lowest for HLA-C. In vitro testing confirmed a few CMV-associated chains as specific for CMV antigens.

Specimen: PBMCs. This receptor was taken from a woman between 35 and 50 years old in good health and CMV-seropositive. J is TRBJ2-2 and V is TRBV5-1; 9 bases align to TRBD1. In DNA form, the CDR3 reads TGCGCCAGCAGCTTCGGGGACAGGGATAGCGGGGAGCTGTTTTTT. The encoded protein is CASSFGDRDSGELFF.